This TCR beta chain came from a study of post-analysis software for immune sequencing data. For the study at large: The cohort encompassed relapsing-remitting, secondary progressive and progressive-relapsing multiple sclerosis disease courses.

Unique molecular identifiers were present in the TCR beta cDNA libraries. T cells numbering roughly 1 to 10 million yielded 500,000 to 550,000 cDNA molecules. TCRdb reprocessed the PCR reads with MiXCR, giving one entry per CDR3 protein. The sample has about 540,000 distinct CDR3 sequences; less than 40% are singletons. The CDR3 consists of 16 residues. Germline CDR1 and CDR2: SGHRS and YFSETQ. Whole-study findings and limits: A few TRBV segments (TRBV5-6, TRBV5-1 and TRBV20-1 among them) occurred more frequently in patients than in controls. Samples prepared in the same batch strongly co-clustered by F measure.

Comments on this clonotype: The antigen remains unidentified. Relative to the germline gene, one junction end is altered; a read error may explain this.

The sequence came from a girl aged 2-17 years with multiple sclerosis. The sample consisted of blood. This chain links TRBV5-1 with TRBJ2-7; D assignment may be TRBD1 or TRBD2 (5 bases each). The J call may be incorrect, as the DNA end agrees better with TRBJ2-4. CDR3 residues: CTSSSRAGPPGNIQYF. CDR3 sequence (DNA): TGCACCAGCAGCTCCAGGGCGGGCCCCCCGGGAAACATTCAGTACTTC.